These 25 T cell receptor beta chains were all obtained from the same sample, sequenced in a study of cytomegalovirus exposure and HLA in healthy donors. PCR involved 60 Vbeta and 13 Jbeta primers. The protocol was immunoSEQ multiplex PCR, while the TCRdb copy is restricted to in-frame clones and leaves out a portion. The table shows 150,000 to 200,000 clones, with roughly four fifths occurring only once. Sequencing was done on a sample of PBMCs. Receptor source: a girl aged 2 to 10 in good health and CMV-seropositive.

This chain connects TRBV30 to TRBJ1-4; weak D call: TRBD1 (5 bases). The CDR3 totals 15 residues. The ends were cut back, 0 bases at V and 4 bases at J, with 12 bases in the middle. Germline V gene sequence: CDR1 GTSNPN, CDR2 SVGIG (reference sequence). As DNA, the CDR3 is TGTGCCTGGAGTGTTCACACAGGAGTTAATGAAAAACTGTTTTTT. As protein: CAWSVHTGVNEKLFF.

This clone was found once. V usage is TRBV30 and J usage is TRBJ2-2, with TRBD2 identical over 11 bases. V lost 0 bases, J lost 5 bases, and 5 bases stayed unmatched. Germline CDR1 reads GTSNPN; CDR2 reads SVGIG (reference sequence). The CDR3 runs to 16 residues. CDR3 nucleotide sequence: TGTGCCTGGAGTGTACTAGCGGGAGTCTTAACCGGGGAGCTGTTTTTT. Translated: CAWSVLAGVLTGELFF.

About this clone itself: The identical CDR3 is also encoded by other nucleotide sequences in the sample. CDR3 amino acids: CASSPGYEQYF. The DNA of the CDR3 is TGTGCCAGCAGTCCGGGCTACGAGCAGTACTTC. V gene TRBV28 combines with J gene TRBJ2-7; D is undetermined. The CDR3 contains 11 residues. Trimming shortened V by 5 bases and J by 3 bases, and 5 bases separated the two germline ends. CDR1 and CDR2 (germline): MDHEN, SYDVKM.

The chain links TRBV29-1 to TRBJ1-3; tentative D call: TRBD1 (5 bases). The CDR3 has 13 amino acids. The germline gives CDR1 SQVTM, CDR2 ANQGSEA. Trimming stripped 6 bases from V and 4 bases from J, with 13 bases between. The CDR3 nucleotides are TGCAGCGTCGTGCAGGGTTTCGGAAACACCATATATTTT. It encodes CSVVQGFGNTIYF.

Note on this clone: Germline and junction disagree at one end, which may indicate a read error. The chain joins TRBV7-8 to TRBJ2-2; TRBD2 is a possible D gene (6 bases). The germline V gene encodes CDR1 SGHVS and CDR2 FQNEAQ. The CDR3 extends over 15 amino acids. Written as DNA, the CDR3 is TGTGCCAGCAGCTCGGACCTAGTTCTCCCCGGGGGGCTGTTTTTT. Its translation is CASSSDLVLPGGLFF.

This rearrangement joins TRBV5-1 to TRBJ1-2; TRBD1 aligns across 8 bases. CDR3 size: 14 residues. CDR1 and CDR2 (germline): SGHRS, YFSETQ. J lost 0 bases, V lost 6 bases, and 4 bases had no gene match. The CDR3 protein is CASKGQASNYGYTF. As DNA, the CDR3 is TGCGCCAGCAAGGGACAGGCCTCTAACTATGGCTACACCTTC.

The chain is built from TRBV27 and TRBJ2-1; 12 bases agree with TRBD2. Germline trimming cut 5 bases from V and 8 bases from J; bases unmatched to any gene: 4. The germline CDR1 and CDR2 sequences are MNHEY and SMNVEV (reference sequence). The CDR3 loop spans 14 amino acids. In nucleotides, the CDR3 is TGTGCCAGCAGTACTAGCGGGAGGAACGATGAGCAGTTCTTC. Translated, it gives CASSTSGRNDEQFF.

Here the CDR3 reads CATSRVRESYEQYF. CDR3 in DNA: TGTGCCACCAGCAGAGTGCGGGAATCCTACGAGCAGTACTTC. The chain couples TRBV15 to TRBJ2-7; weak D call: TRBD2 (6 bases). V lost 1 base and J 1 base, leaving 8 bases between the germline ends. This CDR3 comprises 14 residues. CDR1 and CDR2 (germline): LNHNV, YYDKDF (reference sequence).

V gene TRBV9 combines with J gene TRBJ2-3; maybe TRBD2 (6 bases). Germline loops: CDR1 SGDLS, CDR2 YYNGEE. This CDR3 has 17 residues. V gave up 4 bases and J gave up 2 bases, with 20 bases separating them. CDR3 in amino acids: CASSYWGIARDTDTQYF. For the CDR3, the DNA is TGTGCCAGCAGCTACTGGGGGATCGCGCGGGACACAGATACGCAGTATTTT.

V is TRBV15 and J is TRBJ1-3, with 10 bases lining up with TRBD1. Trimming took 9 bases from V and 0 from J; bases not matched to a gene: 17. The CDR3 sequence is 19 residues long. Germline lookup yields CDR1 LNHNV and CDR2 YYDKDF (reference sequence). The CDR3 region is CATSRGLLGQGPSGNTIYF. CDR3 nucleotide sequence: TGTGCCACGAGCCGGGGATTGTTGGGACAGGGGCCCTCTGGAAACACCATATATTTT.

Written as DNA, the CDR3 is TGTGCCAGCAGCCCGATCGGGAAGAAACTGTTTTTT. Protein sequence: CASSPIGKKLFF. J is TRBJ1-4 and V is TRBV2; no clear D. V was shortened by 6 bases and J by 11 bases, with 13 bases between the two germline ends. Germline assignment: CDR1 SNHLY and CDR2 FYNNEI. CDR3 size: 12 residues.

This clone has more than one count but fewer than ten. This rearrangement joins TRBV5-6 to TRBJ2-7; weak D call: TRBD1 (5 bases). The CDR3 contains 13 residues. V dropped 1 base and J dropped 2 bases, with 7 bases sitting between them. Germline CDR1 SGHDT, CDR2 YYEEEE. The CDR3 sequence: CASSLRGTYEQYF. CDR3 sequence (DNA): TGTGCCAGCAGCTTGAGGGGAACCTACGAGCAGTACTTC.

V is TRBV6-1 and J is TRBJ2-1; 9 nucleotides align to TRBD2. V trimming: 1 base; J trimming: 9 bases; junction bases outside the gene matches: 7. Germline CDR1 MNHNS, CDR2 SASEGT. This CDR3 has 15 residues. CDR3 sequence reads: CASSEVLGTSSEQFF. The CDR3 coding sequence is TGTGCCAGCAGTGAAGTATTGGGGACTAGCTCTGAGCAGTTCTTC.

This chain connects TRBV30 to TRBJ2-6; 7 bases map to TRBD1. Germline assignment: CDR1 GTSNPN and CDR2 SVGIG (reference sequence). After removal of 2 bases from V and 9 bases from J, the junction contained 4 bases not matched to a gene. This CDR3 has 13 amino acids. The CDR3 loop is CAWSRQGGNVLTF. The CDR3 DNA is TGTGCCTGGAGTCGACAGGGCGGCAACGTCCTGACTTTC.

The gene calls are TRBV30 and TRBJ2-3; tentatively, D is TRBD2 (6 bases). The length of the CDR3 is 15 residues. The V end lost 0 bases, the J end lost 3 bases, and 13 bases lay between the germline ends. CDR1 is GTSNPN, CDR2 SVGIG, per germline (reference sequence). The chain's CDR3 is CAWSVLSRGTDTQYF. In DNA form, the CDR3 reads TGTGCCTGGAGTGTACTATCCCGGGGGACAGATACGCAGTATTTT.

This chain uses TRBV27 with TRBJ1-1; 9 nucleotides match TRBD1. This CDR3 has 14 amino acids. V shed 4 bases, J shed 3 bases, and the junction held 3 bases outside the gene matches. Looked up from germline, CDR1 is MNHEY and CDR2 is SMNVEV (reference sequence). The CDR3 nucleotides read TGTGCCAGCAGTTCTGACAGGGGGTACACTGAAGCTTTCTTT. Protein: CASSSDRGYTEAFF.

This rearrangement joins TRBV5-1 to TRBJ2-2, with TRBD2 matching over 7 bases. V gave up 1 base and J gave up 6 bases; unmatched junction bases: 6. This CDR3 is 15 amino acids long. Germline lookup yields CDR1 SGHRS and CDR2 YFSETQ. This chain's CDR3 is CASSLRGGSSGELFF. In DNA, the CDR3 is TGCGCCAGCAGCTTGCGCGGCGGGAGTTCCGGGGAGCTGTTTTTT.

J is TRBJ2-7 and V is TRBV11-2; D gene unclear. Germline lookup yields CDR1 SGHAT and CDR2 FQNNGV. Trimming removed 6 bases from V and 2 bases from J, with 5 bases in between. The CDR3 is 11 residues long. The CDR3: CASSPAYEQYF. Written as DNA, the CDR3 is TGTGCCAGCAGTCCCGCCTACGAGCAGTACTTC.

This clone appeared a few times. The V call is TRBV11-2, the J call TRBJ1-2; no firm D call. Germline loops: CDR1 SGHAT, CDR2 FQNNGV. CDR3 length: 15 residues. V was shortened by 0 bases and J by 0 bases, with 8 bases between the two germline ends. CDR3 in DNA: TGTGCCAGCAGCTTAGAACAGTCCTCTAACTATGGCTACACCTTC. It translates to CASSLEQSSNYGYTF.

The rearrangement uses TRBV18 and TRBJ2-5, with TRBD1 identical over 12 bases. The CDR3 is made up of 15 amino acids. V lost 7 bases to trimming and J lost 5 bases; unmatched junction nucleotides: 8. Looked up from germline, CDR1 is KGHSH and CDR2 is LQKENI. The CDR3: CASLAGTGGEETQYF. Written as DNA, the CDR3 is TGTGCCAGCTTAGCCGGGACAGGGGGCGAGGAGACCCAGTACTTC.

The CDR3 sequence: CASSPYGRNTEAFF. Written as DNA, the CDR3 is TGTGCCAGCAGCCCATACGGGAGAAACACTGAAGCTTTCTTT. This chain joins TRBV7-3 and TRBJ1-1; D is unclear. Germline V gene data show CDR1 as SGHTA and CDR2 as FQGTGA. There are 14 residues in the CDR3. V gave up 5 bases and J gave up 2 bases, with 12 bases separating them. Looking up the rest from reference TRBV7-3 and TRBJ1-1 gives the full variable domain: GAGVSQTPSNKVTEKGKYVELRCDPISGHTALYWYRQSLGQGPEFLIYFQGTGAADDSGLPNDRFFAVRPEGSVSTLKIQRTERGDSAVYLCASSPYGRNTEAFFGQGTRLTVV.

This CDR3 is CASSNRERSNQPQHF. The CDR3 bases are TGTGCCAGCAGTAACAGGGAGAGGAGCAATCAGCCCCAGCATTTT. The chain is built from TRBV5-5 and TRBJ1-5; TRBD1 is a possible D gene (6 bases). Germline V gene sequence: CDR1 SGHKS, CDR2 YYEKEE (reference sequence). CDR3 length: 15 amino acids. Trimming cost V 5 bases and J 1 base, with 13 bases left between them.

The rearrangement links TRBV5-6 to TRBJ2-7; TRBD1 aligns across 8 bases. Germline assignment: CDR1 SGHDT and CDR2 YYEEEE. This CDR3 has 14 amino acids. Unmatched junction bases numbered 6, after V lost 4 bases and J lost 3 bases. The CDR3 loop is CASSPGQGGYEQYF. CDR3 DNA sequence: TGTGCCAGCAGCCCCGGACAGGGAGGCTACGAGCAGTACTTC.

V is TRBV28 and J is TRBJ2-2; 10 nucleotides align to TRBD2. CDR3 length: 15 residues. V lost 5 bases, J lost 6 bases, and 6 bases stayed unmatched. Germline V CDR1 and CDR2: MDHEN, SYDVKM. CDR3 loop: CASSIRLAGAGELFF. The CDR3 DNA reads TGTGCCAGCAGTATCCGACTAGCGGGTGCCGGGGAGCTGTTTTTT.

The chain recombines TRBV4-1 with TRBJ2-7; 7 positions agree with TRBD1. Trimming at V came to 0 bases and at J to 3 bases, leaving 5 bases not matched to a gene. Germline CDR1 is MGHRA and CDR2 is YSYEKL. The CDR3 covers 15 residues. For the CDR3, the DNA is TGCGCCAGCAGCCAAGAGGACAGGCCCTTCTACGAGCAGTACTTC. This sequence encodes CASSQEDRPFYEQYF.